The 27 T cell receptor beta chains in this list originate from one sample, sequenced in a study of T cell repertoires in ileal Crohn's disease. Clones were read by immunoSEQ multiplex PCR, and TCRdb kept only the in-frame ones, dropping some. The sample consists of 10,000 to 15,000 clones, approximately 81% of them appearing once. The time point is: neoterminal ileum biopsy at postoperative endoscopy, about 6 months after surgery. The specimen was ileal tissue. Receptors originate from an adult with Crohn's disease.

The CDR3 sequence: CASSPPGLNLQGLYEAFF. CDR3 in DNA: TGTGCCAGCAGCCCCCCAGGGCTCAACCTTCAGGGGTTATATGAAGCTTTCTTT. The gene calls are TRBV4-2 and TRBJ1-1, with a weak D call TRBD1 (6 bases). V was shortened by 4 bases and J by 7 bases, with 28 bases between the two germline ends. This CDR3 has 18 amino acids. The germline V gene encodes CDR1 LGHNA and CDR2 YNFKEQ.

This rearrangement joins TRBV5-1 to TRBJ1-4; 9 nucleotides match TRBD1. Trimming took 7 bases from V and 8 from J; bases not matched to a gene: 9. This CDR3 is 14 amino acids long. Per the germline V gene, CDR1 is SGHRS and CDR2 is YFSETQ. The CDR3 region is CASSQGQGDEKLFF. The CDR3 nucleotides read TGCGCCAGCTCCCAGGGACAGGGTGACGAAAAACTGTTTTTT. The variable domain in full, completed from reference TRBV5-1 and TRBJ1-4, reads KAGVTQTPRYLIKTRGQQVTLSCSPISGHRSVSWYQQTPGQGLQFLFEYFSETQRNKGNFPGRFSGRQFSNSRSEMNVSTLELGDSALYLCASSQGQGDEKLFFGSGTQLSVL.

The chain has TRBV14 and TRBJ1-2; D is unclear. V was clipped by 0 bases and J by 4 bases, with 9 bases between them. The CDR3 is made up of 14 amino acids. Looked up from germline, CDR1 is SGHDN and CDR2 is FVKESK. The CDR3 here is CASSQDWQIYGYTF. Written as DNA, the CDR3 is TGTGCCAGCAGCCAAGATTGGCAGATCTATGGCTACACCTTC.

About this clone: The same CDR3 also results from other DNA sequences found in this sample. The rearrangement joins TRBV2 to TRBJ2-3; D uncertain. V was shortened by 5 bases and J by 3 bases, with 6 bases between the two germline ends. This CDR3 is built from 12 residues. Germline V CDR1 and CDR2: SNHLY, FYNNEI. CDR3 in amino acids: CASSLETDTQYF. For the CDR3, the DNA is TGTGCCAGCAGTTTAGAGACAGATACGCAGTATTTT.

In its sample, this clone was seen once. V usage is TRBV25-1 and J usage is TRBJ2-1; D gene unclear. CDR1 is MGHDK, CDR2 SYGVNS, per germline. The CDR3 length is 13 residues. Deletions cut 0 bases from V and 4 bases from J, with 4 bases between. This chain's CDR3 is CASSEYGYNEQFF. CDR3 in DNA: TGTGCCAGCAGTGAATACGGGTACAATGAGCAGTTCTTC.

The chain links TRBV29-1 to TRBJ2-1, with 7 bases fitting TRBD2. V lost 6 bases to trimming and J lost 2 bases; unmatched junction nucleotides: 7. Germline assignment: CDR1 SQVTM and CDR2 ANQGSEA. This CDR3 comprises 14 residues. Here the CDR3 reads CSVGTTQTYNEQFF. The CDR3 DNA is TGCAGCGTGGGGACTACCCAGACCTACAATGAGCAGTTCTTC.

The chain carries TRBV28 and TRBJ1-5; D is unresolved. Looked up from germline, CDR1 is MDHEN and CDR2 is SYDVKM. V lost 2 bases and J lost 4, with 9 bases in between. The CDR3 consists of 14 residues. CDR3 sequence reads: CASSLGPVNQPQHF. The DNA of the CDR3 is TGTGCCAGCAGTTTAGGTCCGGTTAATCAGCCCCAGCATTTT.

The chain uses TRBV4-2 and TRBJ2-2; a weak D match, TRBD2 (7 bases). CDR1 is LGHNA and CDR2 is YNFKEQ in the germline V gene. The V end lost 0 bases, the J end lost 2 bases, and 16 bases lay between the germline ends. This CDR3 is 18 amino acids long. For the CDR3, the DNA is TGTGCCAGCAGCCAAGATCGAGGTGGGGGGGCCAACACCGGGGAGCTGTTTTTT. Residues: CASSQDRGGGANTGELFF.

CDR3 sequence reads: CASSSGTVLQYF. DNA for the CDR3: TGTGCCAGCAGCTCCGGGACAGTTCTTCAGTACTTC. V is TRBV11-2 and J is TRBJ2-4; 7 bases match TRBD1. J was trimmed by 11 bases and V by 4 bases; bases with no gene match: 5. The CDR3 is 12 residues long. Germline CDR1 reads SGHAT; CDR2 reads FQNNGV.

This chain connects TRBV5-4 to TRBJ2-5; D remains ambiguous. Deletions cut 0 bases from V and 2 bases from J, with 8 bases between. The CDR3 runs 14 residues. From germline, CDR1 is SGHNT and CDR2 YYREEE (reference sequence). CDR3 sequence reads: CASSLAVGQETQYF. The DNA for the CDR3 is TGTGCCAGCAGCTTGGCGGTCGGGCAAGAGACCCAGTACTTC. Complete variable domain (other parts from reference TRBV5-4 and TRBJ2-5): ETGVTQSPTHLIKTRGQQVTLRCSSQSGHNTVSWYQQALGQGPQFIFQYYREEENGRGNFPPRFSGLQFPNYSSELNVNALELDDSALYLCASSLAVGQETQYFGPGTRLLVL.

The rearrangement uses TRBV29-1 and TRBJ2-4, with unresolved D. The CDR3 consists of 12 residues. Germline values: CDR1 SQVTM, CDR2 ANQGSEA. V was pared by 4 bases and J by 6 bases, with 10 bases between. The CDR3 spells CSVVVAVNIQYF. In DNA form, the CDR3 reads TGCAGCGTTGTGGTGGCAGTAAACATTCAGTACTTC.

V gene TRBV29-1 combines with J gene TRBJ1-4, with unresolved D. The germline V gene encodes CDR1 SQVTM and CDR2 ANQGSEA. This CDR3 has 14 residues. Trimming pared 5 bases from V and 6 bases from J, leaving 16 bases between. The CDR3 region is CSVRIGSKDEKLFF. CDR3 nucleotides: TGCAGCGTTCGTATCGGGAGCAAGGATGAAAAACTGTTTTTT.

V and J are TRBV6-6 and TRBJ1-6, with D uncertain. Germline V gene sequence: CDR1 MNHNY, CDR2 SVGAGI (reference sequence). The length of the CDR3 is 13 residues. V gave up 2 bases and J gave up 10 bases, with 9 bases separating them. CDR3 sequence: CASSYLTPSPLHF. The CDR3 DNA reads as TGTGCCAGCAGTTACCTTACTCCGTCACCCCTCCACTTT.

V usage is TRBV25-1 and J usage is TRBJ1-2; tentatively, D is TRBD1 (6 bases). Germline V gene sequence: CDR1 MGHDK, CDR2 SYGVNS. The CDR3 sequence is 13 residues long. The V and J ends lost 6 bases and 7 bases respectively, with 15 bases between them. Here the CDR3 DNA reads TGTGCCAGCAGCTTACCAGGGGTTAGTGGCTACACCTTC. Amino acids: CASSLPGVSGYTF.

The CDR3 region is CASSLRQGAGTEAFF. The CDR3 bases are TGTGCCAGCAGCTTAAGACAGGGGGCGGGCACTGAAGCTTTCTTT. The rearrangement links TRBV7-2 to TRBJ1-1, with 10 bases lining up with TRBD1. V gave up 2 bases and J gave up 4 bases; unmatched junction bases: 4. The CDR3 sequence is 15 residues long. The germline V gene encodes CDR1 SGHTA and CDR2 FQGNSA.

This chain joins TRBV18 and TRBJ2-5, with D possibly being TRBD1 (5 bases). This CDR3 has 13 residues. Germline CDR1 KGHSH, CDR2 LQKENI. V lost 4 bases, J lost 3 bases, and 9 bases lay in between. CDR3 sequence reads: CASSLDREETQYF. The CDR3 DNA reads as TGTGCCAGCTCACTCGACAGAGAAGAGACCCAGTACTTC.

The chain couples TRBV9 to TRBJ1-2; possible D gene TRBD1, 6 bases. Germline CDR1 SGDLS, CDR2 YYNGEE. CDR3 length: 15 amino acids. V dropped 2 bases and J dropped 12 bases, with 23 bases sitting between them. The CDR3: CASSVDLTGLGIDTF. The CDR3 DNA reads as TGTGCCAGCAGCGTCGACTTGACAGGCCTGGGAATCGACACCTTC.

J is TRBJ2-7 and V is TRBV7-3, with 9 bases fitting TRBD1. The germline gives CDR1 SGHTA, CDR2 FQGTGA. This CDR3 has 14 amino acids. The ends lost 2 bases at V and 4 bases at J; junction bases unmatched: 3. In DNA, the CDR3 is TGTGCCAGCAGCTTAGGGGGGACAGGGTACGAGCAGTACTTC. The encoded protein is CASSLGGTGYEQYF. Looking up the rest from reference TRBV7-3 and TRBJ2-7 gives the full variable domain: GAGVSQTPSNKVTEKGKYVELRCDPISGHTALYWYRQSLGQGPEFLIYFQGTGAADDSGLPNDRFFAVRPEGSVSTLKIQRTERGDSAVYLCASSLGGTGYEQYFGPGTRLTVT.

This clone has just a few counts. V usage is TRBV10-2 and J usage is TRBJ2-3; possible D gene TRBD1, 5 bases. Deletions cut 10 bases from V and 7 bases from J, with 18 bases between. The CDR3 length is 13 residues. The germline gives CDR1 WSHSY, CDR2 SAAADI. CDR3 sequence: CATTDLSLNTQYF. DNA for the CDR3: TGCGCCACGACAGATCTGAGTTTAAATACGCAGTATTTT.

This clone is large by share. The gene calls are TRBV5-4 and TRBJ2-7; 9 nucleotides agree with TRBD1. Germline CDR1 reads SGHNT; CDR2 reads YYREEE (reference sequence). This CDR3 spans 15 amino acids. Unmatched junction bases numbered 6, after V lost 2 bases and J lost 3 bases. CDR3 DNA: TGTGCCAGCAGCTTAACAGGGGGCCTTGACTACGAGCAGTACTTC. It is translated as CASSLTGGLDYEQYF.

The chain couples TRBV5-1 to TRBJ1-1; D is undetermined. Trimming took off 3 bases at V and 5 bases at J, with 11 bases between the two ends. The CDR3 extends over 13 amino acids. Germline lookup yields CDR1 SGHRS and CDR2 YFSETQ. The DNA for the CDR3 is TGCGCCAGCAGCTCCCAGAGGCCAACTGAAGCTTTCTTT. Translation: CASSSQRPTEAFF.

The rearrangement links TRBV28 to TRBJ1-1; unclear D gene. The V end lost 1 base, the J end lost 8 bases, and 11 bases lay between the germline ends. CDR1 and CDR2 from the germline V gene are MDHEN and SYDVKM. The CDR3 is 13 residues long. The CDR3 coding sequence is TGTGCCAGCAGTTTATTGCGAGGGAAAGAAGCTTTCTTT. Encoded protein: CASSLLRGKEAFF.

The rearrangement joins TRBV5-1 to TRBJ2-3; 10 nucleotides align to TRBD1. The trim removed 0 bases at V and 2 bases at J, leaving 6 bases unmatched. The CDR3 contains 17 residues. Germline lookup yields CDR1 SGHRS and CDR2 YFSETQ. The DNA for the CDR3 is TGCGCCAGCAGCTTGGAAGGGACAGGGGCCGTCACAGATACGCAGTATTTT. This encodes CASSLEGTGAVTDTQYF.

The chain recombines TRBV7-9 with TRBJ2-3, with 13 positions matching TRBD2. The CDR3 consists of 17 residues. The V gene's germline CDR1 is SEHNR and CDR2 FQNEAQ (reference sequence). V lost 5 bases and J lost 5; bases outside the gene matches: 10. In nucleotides, the CDR3 is TGTGCCAGCAGCCTAAGGACTAGCGGGAGCGGTGGAGATACGCAGTATTTT. Protein product: CASSLRTSGSGGDTQYF.

Only a few counts were recorded for this clone. The V gene is TRBV2, the J gene TRBJ2-7; 9 bases are shared with TRBD1. V was clipped by 6 bases and J by 4 bases; unmatched bases: 7. The CDR3 has 14 amino acids. Germline lookup yields CDR1 SNHLY and CDR2 FYNNEI. Written as DNA, the CDR3 is TGTGCCAGCAGCGTGGACAGGGGACTATACGAGCAGTACTTC. This codes for CASSVDRGLYEQYF.

V gene TRBV4-2 combines with J gene TRBJ1-1, with D uncertain. From germline, CDR1 is LGHNA and CDR2 YNFKEQ. The V gene lost 0 bases and the J gene lost 7 bases, with 6 bases spanning the gap. The CDR3 contains 12 residues. The CDR3 is CASSQDTGEAFF. Written as DNA, the CDR3 is TGTGCCAGCAGCCAAGACACCGGTGAAGCTTTCTTT.

The rearrangement joins TRBV29-1 to TRBJ1-2; D is possibly TRBD1 (5 bases). Germline V gene lookup returns CDR1 SQVTM and CDR2 ANQGSEA. Trimming pared 4 bases from V and 5 bases from J, leaving 11 bases between. CDR3 length: 12 residues. CDR3 nucleotides: TGCAGCGTTGCCGAACAGGAATATGGCTACACCTTC. Encoded protein: CSVAEQEYGYTF.